The TCR beta chain described here comes from a study of monozygotic twins with inflammatory bowel disease. Study-wide points: Whether twins were concordant or discordant made no difference to repertoire similarity, possibly from limited power. Differing T cell subtypes remained indistinguishable.

A template switching step added UMIs, each with a 6-nucleotide sample barcode. TCRdb re-called the 5' RACE reads and catalogs CDR3 proteins one per entry, DNA excluded. The sample table sets out tens of thousands of distinct CDR3 sequences. Germline V gene sequence: CDR1 SGHTA, CDR2 FQGNSA. CDR3 size: 15 residues. Remarks on this clonotype: The antigen is unknown.

The V call is TRBV7-2, the J call TRBJ2-7; the D call of TRBD1 rests on TCRdb alone, since no DNA is present to check it. The clonotype was recovered from a human donor with ulcerative colitis or Crohn's disease, or a healthy co-twin of an affected twin (not recorded which). The sample was blood. The chain's CDR3 is CASSARDRANYEQYF.